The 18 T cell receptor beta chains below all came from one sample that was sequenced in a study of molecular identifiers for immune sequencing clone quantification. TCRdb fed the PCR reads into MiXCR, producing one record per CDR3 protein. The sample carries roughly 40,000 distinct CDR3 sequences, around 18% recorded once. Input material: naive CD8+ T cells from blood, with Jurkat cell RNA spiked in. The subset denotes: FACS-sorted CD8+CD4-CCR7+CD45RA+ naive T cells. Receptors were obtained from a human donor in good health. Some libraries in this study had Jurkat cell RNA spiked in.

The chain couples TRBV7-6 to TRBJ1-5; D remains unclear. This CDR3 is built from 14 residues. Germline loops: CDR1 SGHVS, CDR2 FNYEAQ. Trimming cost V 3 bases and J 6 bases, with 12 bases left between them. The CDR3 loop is CASSFGQRGQPQHF. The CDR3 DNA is TGTGCCAGCAGCTTCGGCCAGCGGGGTCAGCCCCAGCATTTT. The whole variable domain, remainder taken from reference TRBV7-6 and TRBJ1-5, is GAGVSQSPRYKVTKRGQDVALRCDPISGHVSLYWYRQALGQGPEFLTYFNYEAQQDKSGLPNDRFSAERPEGSISTLTIQRTEQRDSAMYRCASSFGQRGQPQHFGDGTRLSIL.

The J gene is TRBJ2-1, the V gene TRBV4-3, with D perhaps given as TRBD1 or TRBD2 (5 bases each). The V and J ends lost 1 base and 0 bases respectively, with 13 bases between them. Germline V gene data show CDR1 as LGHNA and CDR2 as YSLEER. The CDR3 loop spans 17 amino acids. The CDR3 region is CASSQAGTYHSYNEQFF. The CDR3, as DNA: TGCGCCAGCAGCCAAGCGGGGACGTACCACTCCTACAATGAGCAGTTCTTC.

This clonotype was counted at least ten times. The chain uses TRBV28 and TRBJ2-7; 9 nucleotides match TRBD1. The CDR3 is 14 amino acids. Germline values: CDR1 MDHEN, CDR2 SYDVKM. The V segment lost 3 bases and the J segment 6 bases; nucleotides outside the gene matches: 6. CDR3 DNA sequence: TGTGCCAGCAGTTTTATGACAGGGGGTAGCGAGCAGTACTTC. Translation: CASSFMTGGSEQYF.

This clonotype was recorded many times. DNA of the CDR3: TGTGCCAGCACTGACGTATCGGGGTCCGTCCTGACTTTC. Its translation is CASTDVSGSVLTF. The rearrangement links TRBV6-2 or TRBV6-3 to TRBJ2-6; D possibly corresponds to TRBD2 (5 bases). Germline assignment: CDR1 MNHEY and CDR2 SVGEGT. V gave up 7 bases and J gave up 12 bases, with 16 bases separating them. The CDR3 is 13 amino acids.

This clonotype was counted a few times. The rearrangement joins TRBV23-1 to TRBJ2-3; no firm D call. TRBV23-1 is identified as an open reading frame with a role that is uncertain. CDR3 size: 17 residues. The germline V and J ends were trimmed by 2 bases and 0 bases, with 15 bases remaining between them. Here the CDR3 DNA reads TGCGCCAGCAGTCAAAGGGCGGACCCATCTAGCACAGATACGCAGTATTTT. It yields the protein CASSQRADPSSTDTQYF.

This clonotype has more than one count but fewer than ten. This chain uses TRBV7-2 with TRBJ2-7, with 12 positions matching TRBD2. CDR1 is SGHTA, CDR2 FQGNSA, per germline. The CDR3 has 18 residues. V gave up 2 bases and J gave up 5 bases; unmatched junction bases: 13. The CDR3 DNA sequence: TGTGCCAGCAGCTTATCCCCCCTAGCGGGAGGGCCGTGGCACGAGCAGTACTTC. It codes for CASSLSPLAGGPWHEQYF.

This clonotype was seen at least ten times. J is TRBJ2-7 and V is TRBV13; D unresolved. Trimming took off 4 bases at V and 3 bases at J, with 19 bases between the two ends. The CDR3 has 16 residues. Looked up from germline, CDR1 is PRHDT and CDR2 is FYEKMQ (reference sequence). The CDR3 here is CASSSRPGARIYEQYF. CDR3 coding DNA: TGTGCCAGCAGCTCCCGTCCCGGAGCCCGCATCTACGAGCAGTACTTC.

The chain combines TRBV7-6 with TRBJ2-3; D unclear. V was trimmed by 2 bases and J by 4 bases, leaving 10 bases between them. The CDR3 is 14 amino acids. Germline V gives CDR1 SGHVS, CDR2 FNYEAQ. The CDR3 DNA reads TGTGCCAGCAGCTTAACGGGCCCAGCAGATACGCAGTATTTT. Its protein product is CASSLTGPADTQYF.

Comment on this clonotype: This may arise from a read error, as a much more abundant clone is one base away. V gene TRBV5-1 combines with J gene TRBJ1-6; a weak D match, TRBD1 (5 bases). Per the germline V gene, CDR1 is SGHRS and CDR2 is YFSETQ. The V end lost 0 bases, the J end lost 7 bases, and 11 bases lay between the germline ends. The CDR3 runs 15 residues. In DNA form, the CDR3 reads TGCGCCAGCAGCTTGGCCGGGGGTCGGAATTCACCCCTCCACTTT. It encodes CASSLAGGRNSPLHF.

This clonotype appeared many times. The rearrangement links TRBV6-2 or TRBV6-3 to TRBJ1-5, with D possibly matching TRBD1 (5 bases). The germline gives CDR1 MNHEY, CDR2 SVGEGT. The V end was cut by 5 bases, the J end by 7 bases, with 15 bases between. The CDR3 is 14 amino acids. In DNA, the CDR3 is TGTGCCAGCAGTAAACCGGGACGGAAGCAGCCCCAGCATTTT. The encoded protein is CASSKPGRKQPQHF.

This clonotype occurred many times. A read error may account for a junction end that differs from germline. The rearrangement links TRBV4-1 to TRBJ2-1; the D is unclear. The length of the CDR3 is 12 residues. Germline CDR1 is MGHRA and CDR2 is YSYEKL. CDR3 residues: CASSQDGHLQLF. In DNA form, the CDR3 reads TGCGCCAGCAGCCAAGATGGGCATCTTCAGCTCTTC.

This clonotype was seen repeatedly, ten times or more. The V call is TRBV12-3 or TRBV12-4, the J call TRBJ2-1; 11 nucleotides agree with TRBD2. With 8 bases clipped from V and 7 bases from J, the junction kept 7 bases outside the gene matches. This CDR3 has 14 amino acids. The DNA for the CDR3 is TGTGCCAGCCAACTAGCGGGAGTTGGAAATGAGCAGTTCTTC. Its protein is CASQLAGVGNEQFF.

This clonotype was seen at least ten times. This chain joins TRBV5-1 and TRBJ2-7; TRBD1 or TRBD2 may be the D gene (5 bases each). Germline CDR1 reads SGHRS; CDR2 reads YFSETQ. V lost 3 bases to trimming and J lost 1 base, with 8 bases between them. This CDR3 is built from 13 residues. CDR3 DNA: TGCGCCAGCAGCTGGGGGTTGTCCTACGAGCAGTACTTC. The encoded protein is CASSWGLSYEQYF. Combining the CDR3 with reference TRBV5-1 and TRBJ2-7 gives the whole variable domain KAGVTQTPRYLIKTRGQQVTLSCSPISGHRSVSWYQQTPGQGLQFLFEYFSETQRNKGNFPGRFSGRQFSNSRSEMNVSTLELGDSALYLCASSWGLSYEQYFGPGTRLTVT.

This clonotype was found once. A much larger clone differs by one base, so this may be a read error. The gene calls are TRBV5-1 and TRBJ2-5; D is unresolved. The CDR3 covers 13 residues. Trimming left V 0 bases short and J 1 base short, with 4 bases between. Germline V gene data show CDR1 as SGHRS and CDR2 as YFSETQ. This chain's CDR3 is CASSLEVQETQYF. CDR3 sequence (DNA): TGCGCCAGCAGCTTGGAAGTCCAAGAGACCCAGTACTTC. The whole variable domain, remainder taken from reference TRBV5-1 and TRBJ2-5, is KAGVTQTPRYLIKTRGQQVTLSCSPISGHRSVSWYQQTPGQGLQFLFEYFSETQRNKGNFPGRFSGRQFSNSRSEMNVSTLELGDSALYLCASSLEVQETQYFGPGTRLLVL.

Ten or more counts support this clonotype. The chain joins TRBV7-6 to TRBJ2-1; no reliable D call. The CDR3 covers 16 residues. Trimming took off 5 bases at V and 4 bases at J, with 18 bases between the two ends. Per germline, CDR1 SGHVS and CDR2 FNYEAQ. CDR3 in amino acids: CASSHSTAPPYNEQFF. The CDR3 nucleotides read TGTGCCAGCAGCCACTCGACGGCACCCCCTTACAATGAGCAGTTCTTC.

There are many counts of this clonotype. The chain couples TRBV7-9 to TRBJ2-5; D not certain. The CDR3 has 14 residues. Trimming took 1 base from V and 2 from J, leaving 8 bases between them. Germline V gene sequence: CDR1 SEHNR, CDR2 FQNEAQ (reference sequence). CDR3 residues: CASSLDTVQETQYF. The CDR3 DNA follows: TGTGCCAGCAGCTTAGATACTGTACAAGAGACCCAGTACTTC.

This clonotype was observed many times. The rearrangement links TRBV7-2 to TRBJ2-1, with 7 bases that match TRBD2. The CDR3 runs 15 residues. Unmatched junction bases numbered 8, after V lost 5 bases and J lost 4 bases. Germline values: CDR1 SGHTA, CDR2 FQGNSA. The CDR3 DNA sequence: TGTGCCAGCAGCGTGACCGGGACTACATACAATGAGCAGTTCTTC. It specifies CASSVTGTTYNEQFF.

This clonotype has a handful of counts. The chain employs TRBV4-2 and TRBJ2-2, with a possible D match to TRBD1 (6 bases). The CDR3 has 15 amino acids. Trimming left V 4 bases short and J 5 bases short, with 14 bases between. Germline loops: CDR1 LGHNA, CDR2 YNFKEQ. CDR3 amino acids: CASSLRDTHTGELFF. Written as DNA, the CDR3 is TGTGCCAGCAGCCTCCGGGACACTCATACCGGGGAGCTGTTTTTT.